This T cell receptor beta chain stems from a study of T cells in localized non-small cell lung cancer. The ends were cut back, 3 bases at V and 0 bases at J, with 15 bases in the middle. The CDR3 covers 16 residues. The germline CDR1 and CDR2 sequences are LNHDA and SQIVND (reference sequence). Libraries were prepared by immunoSEQ multiplex PCR; TCRdb keeps only in-frame clonotypes and omits some of them. The table lists approximately 70,000 clones, roughly four fifths of them singletons. This chain links TRBV19 with TRBJ2-7; D is unresolved. This TCR was recovered from a man aged 35 to 69 with stage II lung adenocarcinoma. Sequenced material: PBMCs, taken before any cancer treatment. The CDR3 protein is CASSISIGSRSYEQYF. The CDR3 DNA follows: TGTGCCAGTAGTATCTCGATAGGTAGCCGCTCCTACGAGCAGTACTTC.